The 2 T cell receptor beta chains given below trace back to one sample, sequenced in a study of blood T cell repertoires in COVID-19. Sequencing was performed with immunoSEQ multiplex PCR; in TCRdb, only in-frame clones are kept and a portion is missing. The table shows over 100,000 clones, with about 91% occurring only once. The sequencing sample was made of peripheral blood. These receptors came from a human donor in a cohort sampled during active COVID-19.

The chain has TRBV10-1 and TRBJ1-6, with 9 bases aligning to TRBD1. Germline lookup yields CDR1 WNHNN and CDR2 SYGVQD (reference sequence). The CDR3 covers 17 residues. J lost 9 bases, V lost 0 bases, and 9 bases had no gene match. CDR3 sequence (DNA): TGCGCCAGCAGTGAGTCGGTAAAACAGGGGGCGCGTTCACCCCTCCACTTT. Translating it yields CASSESVKQGARSPLHF.

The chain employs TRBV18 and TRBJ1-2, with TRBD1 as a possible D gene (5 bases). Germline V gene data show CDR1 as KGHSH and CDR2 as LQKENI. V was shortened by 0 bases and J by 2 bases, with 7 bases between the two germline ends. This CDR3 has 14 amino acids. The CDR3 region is CASSPPQVNYGYTF. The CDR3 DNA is TGTGCCAGCTCACCACCACAGGTCAACTATGGCTACACCTTC.